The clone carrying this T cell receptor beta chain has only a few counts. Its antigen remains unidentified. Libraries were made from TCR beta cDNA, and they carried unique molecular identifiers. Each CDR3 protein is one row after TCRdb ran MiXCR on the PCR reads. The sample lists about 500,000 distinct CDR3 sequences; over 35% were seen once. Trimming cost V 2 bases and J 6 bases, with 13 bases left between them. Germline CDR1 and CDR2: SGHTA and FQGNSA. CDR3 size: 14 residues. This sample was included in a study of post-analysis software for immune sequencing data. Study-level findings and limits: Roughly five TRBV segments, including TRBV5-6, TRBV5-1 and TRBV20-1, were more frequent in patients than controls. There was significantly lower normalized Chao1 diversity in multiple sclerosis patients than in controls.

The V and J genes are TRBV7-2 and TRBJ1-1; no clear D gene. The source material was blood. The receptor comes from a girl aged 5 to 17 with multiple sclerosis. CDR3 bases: TGTGCCAGCAGCTTACCTCTCCGGACGGCTGAAGCTTTCTTT. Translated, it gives CASSLPLRTAEAFF.